This T cell receptor beta chain was sequenced during a study of CD8+ T cells in alopecia areata. Study-level results: Lesional scalp, especially alopecia totalis/universalis, showed higher clonality than normal scalp. Tissue-resident alphabeta T cells belonging to normal skin likewise get sequenced within scalp specimens.

Documented treatment: oral pan-JAK inhibitor, 5-10 mg twice daily. About this clone itself: Its antigen is still unknown.

There are 16 residues in the CDR3. The V gene end was trimmed by 0 bases and the J gene end by 6 bases; junction bases not matched to a gene: 7. CDR1 is SGDLS and CDR2 is YYNGEE in the germline V gene. RNA extraction was followed by reverse transcription into cDNA, which acted as the sequencing template. Sequenced by immunoSEQ multiplex PCR; TCRdb stores in-frame clones only, minus some. The sample contains roughly 230,000 clones, 40% to 45% of which appear only once. This sequence originates from a human donor with alopecia areata. V gene TRBV9 combines with J gene TRBJ2-1; 9 positions agree with TRBD2. Sequenced material: CD4+ T cells sorted from blood, taken at approximately week 36, from a patient treated with tofacitinib. Written as DNA, the CDR3 is TGTGCCAGCAGCGTAGCTGGCGGGAGGGCCGTCAATGAGCAGTTCTTC. Residues: CASSVAGGRAVNEQFF. The full variable domain, its missing parts supplied by reference TRBV9 and TRBJ2-1, is DSGVTQTPKHLITATGQRVTLRCSPRSGDLSVYWYQQSLDQGLQFLIQYYNGEERAKGNILERFSAQQFPDLHSELNLSSLELGDSALYFCASSVAGGRAVNEQFFGPGTRLTVL.